This T cell receptor beta chain is drawn from a study of blood T cell repertoires in COVID-19. In the study overall: The origin of the acute and convalescent COVID-19 samples was the United States, Italy and Spain.

The CDR3 length is 14 residues. Germline CDR1 is ENHRY and CDR2 is SYGVKD. V was clipped by 6 bases and J by 6 bases, with 18 bases between them. Each participant's cohort was designated according to participant-reported clinical history. Donors in Cohort 3 who had recovered were those with two negative PCRs, healthcare professional clearance, or resolution of their symptoms. The authors' processing: From reference gene primer amplification, estimates of nucleated cell counts were derived. The data were produced by immunoSEQ multiplex PCR, yet TCRdb's version contains in-frame clones alone and is incomplete. V and J calls and clone size are as listed in that table; D and trimming were resolved from the DNA. Counted here are around 470,000 clones, around 91% occurring once; the ten biggest clones make up about 0.6%.

The source of this sequence is a young man who had recovered from COVID-19. V and J are TRBV10-3 and TRBJ2-7; possible D gene TRBD2, 7 bases. The sequencing sample was made of PBMCs or T cells enriched from blood (not recorded which). The CDR3 region is CAIRGGGMISEQYF. The DNA of the CDR3 is TGTGCCATCAGGGGAGGGGGGATGATCTCCGAGCAGTACTTC.